The 26 T cell receptor beta chains below come from one sample, sequenced in a study of shared clonotypes between healthy human individuals (dated by TCRdb to about 2020). Library prep was done by the immunoSEQ multiplex PCR assay. The immuneACCESS repertoire file appears here via TCRdb, limited to in-frame rearrangements. These files lack a portion of the clones; in checked studies, under half of the deficit traces to unresolved V genes, and the cause of the others is not known. The sample includes approximately 2.3 million clones, with 93% observed a single time. Clones ranked in the top ten supply under 0.45% of the sample. Sequencing used naive CD4+ T cells from PBMCs. The sample's cell subset or site label is to be understood as: CD45RA+ positively selected. The receptors were gathered from a man younger than 35 in good health. Some clones in this sample may be carry-over from other donors' samples.

V is TRBV6-1 and J is TRBJ2-3, with D perhaps matching TRBD2 (5 bases). The CDR3 consists of 15 residues. Per germline, CDR1 MNHNS and CDR2 SASEGT. Trimming removed 2 bases at V and 5 bases at J, with 14 bases between. For the CDR3, the DNA is TGTGCCAGCAGTGAATTGCAGGCCGGGGAAGATACGCAGTATTTT. This gives the protein CASSELQAGEDTQYF.

The chain joins TRBV28 to TRBJ2-5; 8 bases match TRBD2. V lost 8 bases to trimming and J lost 3 bases; unmatched junction nucleotides: 8. The CDR3 is 14 residues long. Germline CDR1 and CDR2: MDHEN and SYDVKM. DNA of the CDR3: TGTGCCAGCTCTAGACTAGCGTATGAAGAGACCCAGTACTTC. Protein: CASSRLAYEETQYF.

This clone was counted once. The gene calls are TRBV7-2 and TRBJ2-1, with TRBD2 identical over 7 bases. CDR3 length: 15 amino acids. Germline V gene data show CDR1 as SGHTA and CDR2 as FQGNSA. J was trimmed by 4 bases and V by 7 bases; bases with no gene match: 10. CDR3 in DNA: TGTGCCAGCATCCTCTCCCAAGCGGGGTACAATGAGCAGTTCTTC. Protein product: CASILSQAGYNEQFF. The full variable domain, completed using reference TRBV7-2 and TRBJ2-1, is GAGVSQSPSNKVTEKGKDVELRCDPISGHTALYWYRQSLGQGLEFLIYFQGNSAPDKSGLPSDRFSAERTGGSVSTLTIQRTQQEDSAVYLCASILSQAGYNEQFFGPGTRLTVL.

The genes are TRBV27 and TRBJ2-1, with 10 bases lining up with TRBD2. V was pared by 6 bases and J by 5 bases, with 7 bases of the junction left unmatched. The length of the CDR3 is 15 residues. Germline CDR1 is MNHEY and CDR2 is SMNVEV (reference sequence). The DNA for the CDR3 is TGTGCCAGCAGAGGACTAGCGGTTTCAAACAATGAGCAGTTCTTC. Encoded protein: CASRGLAVSNNEQFF.

This clone appeared once. This chain links TRBV6-6 with TRBJ1-2; TRBD1 might be the D (6 bases). The CDR3 covers 15 residues. V shed 7 bases and J shed 0 bases, with 15 bases lying between them. CDR1 and CDR2 from the germline V gene are MNHNY and SVGAGI (reference sequence). CDR3 protein: CASTLGHQANYGYTF. CDR3 bases: TGTGCCAGCACCTTGGGACACCAAGCTAACTATGGCTACACCTTC.

The chain is built from TRBV6-5 and TRBJ2-7; possibly TRBD1 or TRBD2 for D (5 bases each). The germline gives CDR1 MNHEY, CDR2 SVGAGI. The CDR3 is 14 residues long. V shed 5 bases and J shed 7 bases, with 18 bases lying between them. The CDR3 sequence is CASSVGAGPWEQYF. Here the CDR3 DNA reads TGTGCCAGCAGTGTAGGGGCGGGCCCCTGGGAGCAGTACTTC.

Written as DNA, the CDR3 is TGTGCCATCAGCCCTGGGACAGGGAATAATTCACCCCTCCACTTT. It encodes CAISPGTGNNSPLHF. The chain combines TRBV10-3 with TRBJ1-6; 9 bases align to TRBD1. Germline CDR1 is ENHRY and CDR2 is SYGVKD. This CDR3 has 15 amino acids. Trimming cost V 6 bases and J 5 bases; bases outside gene matches: 5.

The chain employs TRBV11-1 and TRBJ2-7; a weak D match, TRBD2 (6 bases). Per germline, CDR1 SGHAT and CDR2 FQDESV (reference sequence). Trimming removed 0 bases at V and 6 bases at J, with 21 bases between. The CDR3 has 17 amino acids. CDR3 residues: CASSLAPSGGETGEQYF. The CDR3 nucleotides read TGTGCCAGCAGCTTAGCTCCTTCCGGAGGGGAGACGGGCGAGCAGTACTTC.

The chain couples TRBV2 to TRBJ2-1; 10 nucleotides align to TRBD2. Unmatched junction bases numbered 10, after V lost 6 bases and J lost 8 bases. The germline V gene encodes CDR1 SNHLY and CDR2 FYNNEI. The CDR3 has 15 residues. CDR3 residues: CASSSLAGVSDEQFF. The CDR3 DNA is TGTGCCAGCAGCTCTCTAGCGGGAGTTAGCGATGAGCAGTTCTTC.

In its sample, this clone was seen once. The J gene is TRBJ1-5, the V gene TRBV11-2; no definite D call. CDR3 length: 15 amino acids. Per the germline V gene, CDR1 is SGHAT and CDR2 is FQNNGV. V shed 0 bases and J shed 1 base, with 7 bases lying between them. This CDR3 is CASSLEGVSNQPQHF. The DNA of the CDR3 is TGTGCCAGCAGCTTAGAGGGCGTGAGCAATCAGCCCCAGCATTTT.

The J gene is TRBJ2-7, the V gene TRBV9; 11 bases are a match to TRBD2. CDR1 is SGDLS and CDR2 is YYNGEE in the germline V gene. Trimming at V came to 0 bases and at J to 0 bases, leaving 8 bases not matched to a gene. The CDR3 covers 18 residues. Here the CDR3 DNA reads TGTGCCAGCAGCGTAGCGGCTAGCGGGAGGCCAAGCTCCTACGAGCAGTACTTC. It codes for CASSVAASGRPSSYEQYF.

The chain combines TRBV28 with TRBJ2-4; the match to TRBD2 covers 13 bases. Per germline, CDR1 MDHEN and CDR2 SYDVKM. The CDR3 consists of 14 residues. The V segment lost 5 bases and the J segment 8 bases; nucleotides outside the gene matches: 3. This CDR3 reads CASSTSGREDIQYF. DNA of the CDR3: TGTGCCAGCAGTACTAGCGGGAGGGAGGACATTCAGTACTTC.

The chain links TRBV5-1 to TRBJ2-3; TRBD2 matches at 13 bases. The CDR3 is made up of 15 amino acids. CDR1 SGHRS and CDR2 YFSETQ come from the germline V gene. V lost 5 bases, J lost 4 bases, and 4 bases stayed unmatched. The CDR3 DNA follows: TGCGCCAGCAGGATAGGACTAGCGGGAGCAGATACGCAGTATTTT. Its translation: CASRIGLAGADTQYF. Drawing the rest from reference TRBV5-1 and TRBJ2-3, the complete variable domain is KAGVTQTPRYLIKTRGQQVTLSCSPISGHRSVSWYQQTPGQGLQFLFEYFSETQRNKGNFPGRFSGRQFSNSRSEMNVSTLELGDSALYLCASRIGLAGADTQYFGPGTRLTVL.

This chain's CDR3 is CASSVGGAGNYGYTF. The CDR3 region has the DNA TGTGCCAGCAGCGTAGGGGGGGCTGGTAACTATGGCTACACCTTC. This chain uses TRBV9 with TRBJ1-2; perhaps TRBD1 as D (6 bases). Germline-derived CDR1 and CDR2 are SGDLS and YYNGEE. Trimming cost V 0 bases and J 1 base, with 10 bases left between them. This CDR3 is 15 amino acids long.

The rearrangement links TRBV5-6 to TRBJ2-2; D uncertain. Trimming took off 4 bases at V and 6 bases at J, with 10 bases between the two ends. Germline CDR1 SGHDT, CDR2 YYEEEE. This CDR3 comprises 13 residues. CDR3 in DNA: TGTGCCAGCAGCCACGGACCGGCCGGGGAGCTGTTTTTT. Protein product: CASSHGPAGELFF.

The chain carries TRBV15 and TRBJ2-7; D is ambiguous. V lost 7 bases and J 6 bases, leaving 19 bases between the germline ends. Germline V gene lookup returns CDR1 LNHNV and CDR2 YYDKDF (reference sequence). This CDR3 contains 14 residues. In nucleotides, the CDR3 is TGTGCCACCACCACGTTTTTAGGCCGCGGCGAGCAGTACTTC. Translation: CATTTFLGRGEQYF.

The V gene is TRBV4-3, the J gene TRBJ2-5, with TRBD1 identical over 11 bases. Trimming cost V 4 bases and J 5 bases; bases outside gene matches: 3. The CDR3 runs 14 residues. Germline loops: CDR1 LGHNA, CDR2 YSLEER. The CDR3 sequence: CASSPDRGRETQYF. In DNA, the CDR3 is TGCGCCAGCAGCCCGGACAGGGGGCGGGAGACCCAGTACTTC.

V gene TRBV27 combines with J gene TRBJ1-2, with TRBD1 matching over 10 bases. V shed 6 bases, J shed 10 bases, and the junction held 11 bases outside the gene matches. The CDR3 has 14 residues. CDR1 is MNHEY and CDR2 is SMNVEV in the germline V gene (reference sequence). CDR3: CASSPTGDRGPYTF. In DNA, the CDR3 is TGTGCCAGCAGCCCCACGGGGGACAGGGGACCCTACACCTTC.

The rearrangement joins TRBV4-2 to TRBJ1-2; maybe TRBD1 (5 bases). The CDR3 length is 15 residues. CDR1 and CDR2 (germline): LGHNA, YNFKEQ. The V end was cut by 6 bases, the J end by 4 bases, with 18 bases between. The CDR3 DNA reads as TGTGCCAGCAGGGACATAGAGCGGGGACTCTATGGCTACACCTTC. Translation: CASRDIERGLYGYTF.

V usage is TRBV9 and J usage is TRBJ2-2, with D possibly matching TRBD1 (5 bases). The germline gives CDR1 SGDLS, CDR2 YYNGEE. CDR3 length equals 15 residues. V was trimmed by 4 bases and J by 0 bases, leaving 10 bases between them. CDR3 region: CASSPRTTNTGELFF. CDR3 in DNA: TGTGCCAGCAGCCCCCGGACAACGAACACCGGGGAGCTGTTTTTT. Full variable domain (outside the CDR3, taken from reference TRBV9 and TRBJ2-2): DSGVTQTPKHLITATGQRVTLRCSPRSGDLSVYWYQQSLDQGLQFLIQYYNGEERAKGNILERFSAQQFPDLHSELNLSSLELGDSALYFCASSPRTTNTGELFFGEGSRLTVL.

Note on this clone: This sample also contains other DNA sequences that code for the same CDR3. The chain carries TRBV6-5 and TRBJ1-1; D is unresolved. Trimming shortened V by 2 bases and J by 0 bases, and 10 bases separated the two germline ends. Germline V gives CDR1 MNHEY, CDR2 SVGAGI. The CDR3 totals 15 residues. As DNA, the CDR3 is TGTGCCAGCAGTTACAGTCCGGGGTTGAACACTGAAGCTTTCTTT. Residues: CASSYSPGLNTEAFF.

Only one count was recorded for this clone. The rearrangement uses TRBV7-3 and TRBJ2-2; D is unclear. This CDR3 contains 16 residues. Germline loops: CDR1 SGHTA, CDR2 FQGTGA. Trimming removed 1 base from V and 0 bases from J, with 9 bases in between. The CDR3 coding sequence is TGTGCCAGCAGCTTAAATACAGTCTCGAACACCGGGGAGCTGTTTTTT. Its translation: CASSLNTVSNTGELFF. Based on the CDR3 plus reference TRBV7-3 and TRBJ2-2, the full variable domain is GAGVSQTPSNKVTEKGKYVELRCDPISGHTALYWYRQSLGQGPEFLIYFQGTGAADDSGLPNDRFFAVRPEGSVSTLKIQRTERGDSAVYLCASSLNTVSNTGELFFGEGSRLTVL.

The chain joins TRBV4-2 to TRBJ2-7; no firm D call. The CDR3 is 15 residues long. The germline gives CDR1 LGHNA, CDR2 YNFKEQ. V was pared by 0 bases and J by 0 bases, with 9 bases between. CDR3 in amino acids: CASSQDLASSYEQYF. The CDR3, as DNA: TGTGCCAGCAGCCAAGATTTAGCTAGCTCCTACGAGCAGTACTTC.

This clone was found a few times. The chain employs TRBV2 and TRBJ1-1; perhaps TRBD1 as D (6 bases). This CDR3 is 11 amino acids long. The V gene's germline CDR1 is SNHLY and CDR2 FYNNEI. The CDR3 DNA sequence: TGTTCCTCGGGCAGGGGAACTGAAGCTTTCTTT. As protein: CSSGRGTEAFF.

About this clone itself: The junction departs from germline at one end; a sequencing error may be responsible. The same CDR3 can be traced to other DNA sequences in this sample. The chain links TRBV10-3 to TRBJ1-2; 8 positions match TRBD1. This CDR3 is 14 amino acids long. Germline CDR1 and CDR2: ENHRY and SYGVKD. The CDR3 sequence: CAISESQGQDGYTF. CDR3 nucleotide sequence: TGTGCCATCAGCGAGTCGCAGGGACAGGATGGCTACACCTTC.

The chain combines TRBV2 with TRBJ1-1, with 8 bases matching TRBD1. Germline CDR1 reads SNHLY; CDR2 reads FYNNEI. V shed 7 bases and J 7 bases; nucleotides not matched to a gene: 8. CDR3 size: 13 residues. As DNA, the CDR3 is TGTGCCAGCACTGGACAGGGTTGGGGTGAAGCTTTCTTT. Its protein product is CASTGQGWGEAFF. Full variable domain (missing parts from reference TRBV2 and TRBJ1-1): EPEVTQTPSHQVTQMGQEVILRCVPISNHLYFYWYRQILGQKVEFLVSFYNNEISEKSEIFDDQFSVERPDGSNFTLKIRSTKLEDSAMYFCASTGQGWGEAFFGQGTRLTVV.